This T cell receptor (beta chain) was retrieved from a study of radiotherapy plus CTLA-4 blockade in lung cancer. Study conclusions and caveats: In blood, tumor-derived TCR clones expanded after radiotherapy plus ipilimumab.

The sample holds one count of this clone. Its antigen is unknown. From germline, CDR1 is SNHLY and CDR2 FYNNEI. The CDR3 runs to 10 residues. V was trimmed by 9 bases and J by 3 bases, leaving 5 bases between them. Repertoires were generated with immunoSEQ multiplex PCR, while TCRdb's copy carries only in-frame clones and drops some. The top ten clones hold approximately 10% of a sample with 70,000 to 85,000 clones, 70% to 80% of them seen once. This clonotype was sampled from a human donor with non-small cell lung cancer whose response to radiotherapy plus ipilimumab could not be evaluated. The chain joins TRBV2 to TRBJ1-2; D remains unclear. The sample here was peripheral blood, taken from a patient treated with radiotherapy plus ipilimumab. This chain's CDR3 is CASTDYGYTF. Here the CDR3 DNA reads TGTGCCAGTACGGACTATGGCTACACCTTC.